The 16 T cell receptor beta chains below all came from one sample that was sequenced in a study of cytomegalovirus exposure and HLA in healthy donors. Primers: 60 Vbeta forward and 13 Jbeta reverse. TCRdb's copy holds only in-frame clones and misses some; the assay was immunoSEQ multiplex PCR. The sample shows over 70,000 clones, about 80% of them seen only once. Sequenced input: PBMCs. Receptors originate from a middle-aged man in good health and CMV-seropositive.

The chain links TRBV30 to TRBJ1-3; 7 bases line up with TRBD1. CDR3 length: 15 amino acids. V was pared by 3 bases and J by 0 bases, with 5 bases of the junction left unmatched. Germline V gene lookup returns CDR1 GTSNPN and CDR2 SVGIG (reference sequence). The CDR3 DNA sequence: TGTGCCTGGAGCTGGGACAGCCGCTCTGGAAACACCATATATTTT. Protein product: CAWSWDSRSGNTIYF.

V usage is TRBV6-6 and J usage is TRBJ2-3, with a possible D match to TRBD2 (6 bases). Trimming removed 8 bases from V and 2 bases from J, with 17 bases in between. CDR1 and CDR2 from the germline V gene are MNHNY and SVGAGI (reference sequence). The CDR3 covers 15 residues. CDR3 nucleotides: TGTGCCAGCTCAGGGAGGTCTCCCCTCACAGATACGCAGTATTTT. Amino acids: CASSGRSPLTDTQYF.

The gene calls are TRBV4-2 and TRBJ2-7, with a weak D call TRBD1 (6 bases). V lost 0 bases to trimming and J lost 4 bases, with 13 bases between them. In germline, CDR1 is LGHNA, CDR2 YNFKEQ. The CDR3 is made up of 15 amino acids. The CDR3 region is CASSQDSGARYEQYF. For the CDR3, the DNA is TGTGCCAGCAGCCAAGATTCAGGGGCCAGATACGAGCAGTACTTC.

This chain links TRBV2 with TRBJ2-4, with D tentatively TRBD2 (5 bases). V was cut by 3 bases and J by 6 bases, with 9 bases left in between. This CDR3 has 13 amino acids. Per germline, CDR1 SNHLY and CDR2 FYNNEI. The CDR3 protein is CASSEGGLNIQYF. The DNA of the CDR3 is TGTGCCAGCAGTGAGGGCGGACTAAACATTCAGTACTTC.

CDR3 DNA: TGTGCCAGCAGCTTAGGGGACAACCGACAAGAGACCCAGTACTTC. Its translation: CASSLGDNRQETQYF. This chain links TRBV7-9 with TRBJ2-5; weak D call: TRBD1 (6 bases). This CDR3 has 15 residues. CDR1 and CDR2 (germline): SEHNR, FQNEAQ (reference sequence). Trimming cost V 1 base and J 2 bases, with 11 bases left between them.

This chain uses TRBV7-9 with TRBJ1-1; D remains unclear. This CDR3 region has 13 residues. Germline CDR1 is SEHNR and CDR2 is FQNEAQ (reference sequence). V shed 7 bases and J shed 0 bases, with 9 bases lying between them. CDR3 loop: CASMSVLNTEAFF. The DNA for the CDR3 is TGTGCCAGCATGAGCGTCCTGAACACTGAAGCTTTCTTT.

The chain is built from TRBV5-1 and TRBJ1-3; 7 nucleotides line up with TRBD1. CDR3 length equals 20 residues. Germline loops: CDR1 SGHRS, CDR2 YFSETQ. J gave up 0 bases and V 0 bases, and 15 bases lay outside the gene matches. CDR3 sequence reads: CASSLAPRGANMHSGNTIYF. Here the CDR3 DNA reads TGCGCCAGCAGCTTGGCCCCCAGGGGGGCCAACATGCACTCTGGAAACACCATATATTTT.

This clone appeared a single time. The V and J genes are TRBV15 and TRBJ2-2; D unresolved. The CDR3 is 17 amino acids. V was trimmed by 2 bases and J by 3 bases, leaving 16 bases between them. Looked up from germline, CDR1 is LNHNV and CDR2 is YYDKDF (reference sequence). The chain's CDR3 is CATSRMPPGTYTGELFF. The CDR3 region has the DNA TGTGCCACCAGCAGAATGCCCCCGGGTACCTACACCGGGGAGCTGTTTTTT.

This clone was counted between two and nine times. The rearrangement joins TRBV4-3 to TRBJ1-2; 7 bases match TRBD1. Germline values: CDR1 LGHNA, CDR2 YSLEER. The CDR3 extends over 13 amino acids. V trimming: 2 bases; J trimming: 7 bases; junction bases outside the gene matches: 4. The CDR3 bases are TGCGCCAGCAGCCAAACGACAGGGATTGGCTACACCTTC. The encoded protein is CASSQTTGIGYTF.

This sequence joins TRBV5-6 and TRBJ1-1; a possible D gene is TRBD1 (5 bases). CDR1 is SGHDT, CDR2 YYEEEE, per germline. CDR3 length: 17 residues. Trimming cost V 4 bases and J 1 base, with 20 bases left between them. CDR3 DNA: TGTGCCAGCAGCCAAGACGGATCCTGGGGCGCGAACACTGAAGCTTTCTTT. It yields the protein CASSQDGSWGANTEAFF.

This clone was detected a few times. This CDR3 is CASSPPAGGPVADTQYF. The CDR3 coding sequence is TGTGCCAGCTCACCACCGGCGGGAGGGCCCGTAGCAGATACGCAGTATTTT. The rearrangement uses TRBV18 and TRBJ2-3; 9 bases are a match to TRBD2. The CDR3 is 17 amino acids. V lost 0 bases, J lost 4 bases, and 8 bases stayed unmatched. CDR1 and CDR2 from the germline V gene are KGHSH and LQKENI.

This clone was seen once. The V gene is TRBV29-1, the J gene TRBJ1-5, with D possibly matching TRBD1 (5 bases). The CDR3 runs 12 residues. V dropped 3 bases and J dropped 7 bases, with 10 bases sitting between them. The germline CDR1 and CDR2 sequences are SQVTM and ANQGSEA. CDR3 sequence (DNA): TGCAGCGTTGAGTTGCAGGGCCAGCCCCAGCATTTT. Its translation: CSVELQGQPQHF.

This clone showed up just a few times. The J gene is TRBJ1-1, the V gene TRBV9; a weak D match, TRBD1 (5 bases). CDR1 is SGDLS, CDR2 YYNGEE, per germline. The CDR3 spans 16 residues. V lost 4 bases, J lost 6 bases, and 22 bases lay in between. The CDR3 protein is CASSPRGLSTSAEAFF. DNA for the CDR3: TGTGCCAGCAGCCCTAGGGGACTCTCTACCAGCGCTGAAGCTTTCTTT.

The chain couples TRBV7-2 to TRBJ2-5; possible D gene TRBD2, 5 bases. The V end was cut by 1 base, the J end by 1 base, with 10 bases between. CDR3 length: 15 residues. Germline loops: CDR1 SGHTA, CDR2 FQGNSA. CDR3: CASSLGGLSQETQYF. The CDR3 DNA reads TGTGCCAGCAGCTTAGGAGGACTCTCCCAAGAGACCCAGTACTTC.

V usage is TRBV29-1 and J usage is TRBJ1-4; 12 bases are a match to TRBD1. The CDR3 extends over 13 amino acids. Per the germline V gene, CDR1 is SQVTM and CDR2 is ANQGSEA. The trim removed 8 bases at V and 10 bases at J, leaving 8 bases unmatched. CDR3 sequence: CSFSRDRGPKLFF. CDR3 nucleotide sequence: TGCAGCTTTAGCCGGGACAGGGGGCCAAAACTGTTTTTT.

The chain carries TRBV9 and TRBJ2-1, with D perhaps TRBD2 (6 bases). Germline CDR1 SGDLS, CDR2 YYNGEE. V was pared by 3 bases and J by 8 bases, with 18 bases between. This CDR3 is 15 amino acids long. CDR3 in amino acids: CASSAPGPRGDEQFF. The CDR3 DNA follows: TGTGCCAGCAGCGCCCCGGGCCCCCGCGGGGATGAGCAGTTCTTC.